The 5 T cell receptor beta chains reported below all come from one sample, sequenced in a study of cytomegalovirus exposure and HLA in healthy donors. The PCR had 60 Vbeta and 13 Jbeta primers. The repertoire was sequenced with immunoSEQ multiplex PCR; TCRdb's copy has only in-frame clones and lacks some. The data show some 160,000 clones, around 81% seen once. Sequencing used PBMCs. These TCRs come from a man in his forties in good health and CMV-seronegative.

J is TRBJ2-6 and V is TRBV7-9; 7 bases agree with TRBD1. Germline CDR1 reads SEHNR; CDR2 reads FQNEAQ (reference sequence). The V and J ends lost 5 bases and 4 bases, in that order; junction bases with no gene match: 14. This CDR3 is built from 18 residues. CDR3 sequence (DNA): TGTGCCAGCAGCCACCAGGAACTTACAGGGGCCGGGGCCAACGTCCTGACTTTC. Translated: CASSHQELTGAGANVLTF. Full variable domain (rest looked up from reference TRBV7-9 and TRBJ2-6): DTGVSQNPRHKITKRGQNVTFRCDPISEHNRLYWYRQTLGQGPEFLTYFQNEAQLEKSRLLSDRFSAERPKGSFSTLEIQRTEQGDSAMYLCASSHQELTGAGANVLTFGAGSRLTVL.

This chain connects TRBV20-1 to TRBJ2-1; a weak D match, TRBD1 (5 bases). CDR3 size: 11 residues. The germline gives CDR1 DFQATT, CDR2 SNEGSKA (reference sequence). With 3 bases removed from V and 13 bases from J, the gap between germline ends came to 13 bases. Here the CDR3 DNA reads TGCAGTGCTAGGGGGCCATCTGAACAGTTCTTC. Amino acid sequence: CSARGPSEQFF.

CDR3 region: CASSLSKGVGYNEQFF. The CDR3 DNA reads as TGTGCCAGCAGTTTATCGAAGGGGGTTGGATACAATGAGCAGTTCTTC. The rearrangement joins TRBV27 to TRBJ2-1; TRBD1 might be the D (6 bases). Trimming took 0 bases from V and 4 from J, leaving 13 bases between them. Germline V gives CDR1 MNHEY, CDR2 SMNVEV (reference sequence). The CDR3 sequence is 16 residues long.

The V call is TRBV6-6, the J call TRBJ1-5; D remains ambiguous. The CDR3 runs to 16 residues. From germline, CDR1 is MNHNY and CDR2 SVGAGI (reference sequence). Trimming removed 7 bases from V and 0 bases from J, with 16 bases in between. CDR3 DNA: TGTGCCAGCATTCTAGGCACTACTTATAGCAATCAGCCCCAGCATTTT. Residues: CASILGTTYSNQPQHF.

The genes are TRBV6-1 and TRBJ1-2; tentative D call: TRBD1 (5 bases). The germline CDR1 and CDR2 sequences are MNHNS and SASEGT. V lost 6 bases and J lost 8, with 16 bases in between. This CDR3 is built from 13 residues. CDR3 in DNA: TGTGCCAGCAGCTTGGTCAGGGATGGGGGCTACACCTTC. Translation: CASSLVRDGGYTF.